Here is one T cell receptor beta chain with its context. This clone was seen once. Its antigen is not yet known. No clone much larger than this one lies a single base away; base qualities are absent. The data derive from a study of T cell changes during pregnancy in multiple sclerosis (dated by TCRdb to about 2019). Regarding the research as a whole: The study looked at changes in the T cell repertoire across pregnancy in women with multiple sclerosis.

The CDR1 and CDR2 encoded by the germline V gene are MNHEY and SVGAGI. The CDR3 runs 14 residues from the cysteine to the phenylalanine. Left in the record is the CDR3 DNA by itself, 42 bases read in frame from the first base. V and J lose 4 bases and 8 bases, and a span of 15 bases separates them. Library prep was done by the immunoSEQ multiplex PCR assay. TCRdb provides this immuneACCESS table in a form limited to in-frame rearrangements. Some clones are lacking; in checked studies, under half of them reflect an unresolved V gene, and why the rest are absent is not known. Present in this sample are tens of thousands of clones, approximately 94% of which were seen just once. The ten largest clonotypes hold approximately 3.5% of the sample.

The receptor was isolated from a female donor with multiple sclerosis, enrolled in a pregnancy study. The V and J genes are TRBV6-5 and TRBJ2-1; a tentative D match to TRBD1 spans 5 bases. The material sequenced was CD8+ T cells from peripheral blood mononuclear cells, taken in the third trimester of pregnancy. This receptor carries the CDR3 CASSLLLVGDEQFF. The DNA sequence is as follows: TGTGCCAGCAGTTTACTCCTAGTAGGGGATGAGCAGTTCTTC.